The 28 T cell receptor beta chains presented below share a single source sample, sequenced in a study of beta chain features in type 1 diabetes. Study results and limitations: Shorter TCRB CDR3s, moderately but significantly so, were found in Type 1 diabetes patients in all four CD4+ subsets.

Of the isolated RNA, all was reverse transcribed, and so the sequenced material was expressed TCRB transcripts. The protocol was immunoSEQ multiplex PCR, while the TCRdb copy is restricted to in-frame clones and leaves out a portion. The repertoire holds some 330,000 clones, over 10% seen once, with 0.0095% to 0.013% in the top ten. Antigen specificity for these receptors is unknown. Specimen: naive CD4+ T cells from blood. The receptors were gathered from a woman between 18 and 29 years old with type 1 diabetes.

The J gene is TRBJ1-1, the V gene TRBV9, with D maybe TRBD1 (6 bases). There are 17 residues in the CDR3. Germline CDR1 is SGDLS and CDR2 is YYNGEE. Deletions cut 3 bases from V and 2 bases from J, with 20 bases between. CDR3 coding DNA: TGTGCCAGCAGCGCGCCTGGGGGCTTTGAGGTAAACACTGAAGCTTTCTTT. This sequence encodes CASSAPGGFEVNTEAFF.

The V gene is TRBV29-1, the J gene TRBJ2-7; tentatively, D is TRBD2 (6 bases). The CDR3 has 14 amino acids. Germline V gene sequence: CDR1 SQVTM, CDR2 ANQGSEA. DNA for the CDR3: TGCAGACCTGGGGAGGATAAACTCTCCTACGAGCAGTACTTC. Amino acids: CRPGEDKLSYEQYF.

CDR3 in amino acids: CASSPLTGGNEQFF. CDR3 DNA: TGTGCCAGCAGCCCCCTAACAGGGGGCAATGAGCAGTTCTTC. V and J are TRBV5-4 and TRBJ2-1, with 8 bases that match TRBD1. Germline V gene lookup returns CDR1 SGHNT and CDR2 YYREEE (reference sequence). V shed 4 bases and J 6 bases; nucleotides not matched to a gene: 6. CDR3 size: 14 residues.

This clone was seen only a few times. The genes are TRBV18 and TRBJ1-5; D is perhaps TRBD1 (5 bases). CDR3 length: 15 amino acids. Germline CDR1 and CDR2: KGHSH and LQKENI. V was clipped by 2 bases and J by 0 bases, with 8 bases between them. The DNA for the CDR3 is TGTGCCAGCTCACCAGACAGTTATAGCAATCAGCCCCAGCATTTT. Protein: CASSPDSYSNQPQHF.

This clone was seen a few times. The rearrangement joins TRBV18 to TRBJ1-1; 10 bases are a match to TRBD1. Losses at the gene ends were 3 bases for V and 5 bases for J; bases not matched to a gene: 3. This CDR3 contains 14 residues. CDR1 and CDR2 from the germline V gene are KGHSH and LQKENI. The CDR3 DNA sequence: TGTGCCAGCTCACCGGACAGGGGGTGGACTGAAGCTTTCTTT. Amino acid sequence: CASSPDRGWTEAFF.

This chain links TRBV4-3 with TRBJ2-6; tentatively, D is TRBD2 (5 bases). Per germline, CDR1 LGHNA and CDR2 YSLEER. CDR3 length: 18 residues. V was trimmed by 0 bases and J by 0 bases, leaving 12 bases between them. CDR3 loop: CASSQDRRDPSGANVLTF. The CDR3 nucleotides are TGCGCCAGCAGCCAAGATAGACGGGATCCCTCTGGGGCCAACGTCCTGACTTTC.

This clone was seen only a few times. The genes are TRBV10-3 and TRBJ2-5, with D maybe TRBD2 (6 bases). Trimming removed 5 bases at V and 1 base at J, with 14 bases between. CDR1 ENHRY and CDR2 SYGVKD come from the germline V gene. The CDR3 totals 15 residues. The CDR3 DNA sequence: TGTGCCATCAGTACCACCGAGCGGGCCCAAGAGACCCAGTACTTC. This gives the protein CAISTTERAQETQYF.

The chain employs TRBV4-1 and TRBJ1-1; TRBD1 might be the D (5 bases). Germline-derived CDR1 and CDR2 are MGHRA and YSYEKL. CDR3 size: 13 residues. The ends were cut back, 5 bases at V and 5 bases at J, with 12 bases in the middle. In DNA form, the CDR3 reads TGCGCCAGCAGCACTACGGGGGGGACTGAAGCTTTCTTT. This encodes CASSTTGGTEAFF.

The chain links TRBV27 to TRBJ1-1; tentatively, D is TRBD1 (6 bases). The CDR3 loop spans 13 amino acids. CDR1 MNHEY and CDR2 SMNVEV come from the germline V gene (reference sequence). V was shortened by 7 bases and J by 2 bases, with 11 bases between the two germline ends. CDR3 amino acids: CASKAQGNTEAFF. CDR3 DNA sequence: TGTGCCAGCAAGGCACAGGGTAACACTGAAGCTTTCTTT.

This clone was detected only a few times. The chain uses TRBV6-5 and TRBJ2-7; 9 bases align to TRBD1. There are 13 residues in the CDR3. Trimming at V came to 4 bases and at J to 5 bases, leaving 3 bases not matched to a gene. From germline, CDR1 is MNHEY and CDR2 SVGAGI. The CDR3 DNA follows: TGTGCCAGCAGTTGGGGGACAGGGAACGAGCAGTACTTC. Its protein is CASSWGTGNEQYF.

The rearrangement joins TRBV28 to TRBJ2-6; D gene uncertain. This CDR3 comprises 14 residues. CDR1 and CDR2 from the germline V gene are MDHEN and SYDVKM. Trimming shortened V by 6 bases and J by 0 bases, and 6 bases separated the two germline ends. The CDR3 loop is CASRTSSGANVLTF. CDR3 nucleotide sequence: TGTGCCAGCAGAACGAGCTCTGGGGCCAACGTCCTGACTTTC.

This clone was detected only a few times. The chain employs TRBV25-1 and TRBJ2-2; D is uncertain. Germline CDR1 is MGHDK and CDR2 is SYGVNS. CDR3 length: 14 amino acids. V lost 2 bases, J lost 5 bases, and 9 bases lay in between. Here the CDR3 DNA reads TGTGCCAGCAGTGAACCGCCGACTACCGGGGAGCTGTTTTTT. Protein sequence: CASSEPPTTGELFF.

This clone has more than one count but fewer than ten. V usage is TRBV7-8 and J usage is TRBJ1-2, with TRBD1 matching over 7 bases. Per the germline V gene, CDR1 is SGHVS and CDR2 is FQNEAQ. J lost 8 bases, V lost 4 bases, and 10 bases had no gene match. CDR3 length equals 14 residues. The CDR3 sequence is CASSSTGTERGYTF. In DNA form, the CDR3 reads TGTGCCAGCAGCTCAACCGGGACAGAGAGGGGCTACACCTTC.

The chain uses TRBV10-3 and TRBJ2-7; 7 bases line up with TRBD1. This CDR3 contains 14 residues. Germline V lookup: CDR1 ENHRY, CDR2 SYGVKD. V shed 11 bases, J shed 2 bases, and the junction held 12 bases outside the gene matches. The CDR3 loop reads CAVHGQGEPYEQYF. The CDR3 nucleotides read TGTGCCGTCCACGGGCAGGGGGAGCCCTACGAGCAGTACTTC.

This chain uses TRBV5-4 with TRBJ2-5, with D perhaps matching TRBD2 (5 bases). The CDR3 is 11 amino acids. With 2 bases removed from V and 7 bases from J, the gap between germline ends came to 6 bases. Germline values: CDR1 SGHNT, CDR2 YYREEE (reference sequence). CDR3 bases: TGTGCCAGCAGCTTAGAGGGGACCCAGTACTTC. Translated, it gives CASSLEGTQYF.

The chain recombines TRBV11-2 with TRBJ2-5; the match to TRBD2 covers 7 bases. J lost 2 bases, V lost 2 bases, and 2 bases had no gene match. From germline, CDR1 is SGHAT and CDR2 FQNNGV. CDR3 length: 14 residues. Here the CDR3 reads CASSLNGGQETQYF. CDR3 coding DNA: TGTGCCAGCAGCTTAAACGGGGGGCAAGAGACCCAGTACTTC.

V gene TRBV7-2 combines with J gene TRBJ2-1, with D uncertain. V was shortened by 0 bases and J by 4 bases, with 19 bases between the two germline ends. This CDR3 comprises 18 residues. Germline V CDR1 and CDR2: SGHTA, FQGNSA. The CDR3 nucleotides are TGTGCCAGCAGCTTAGCTCTCCTATCCCAGGCCTCTTACAATGAGCAGTTCTTC. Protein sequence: CASSLALLSQASYNEQFF.

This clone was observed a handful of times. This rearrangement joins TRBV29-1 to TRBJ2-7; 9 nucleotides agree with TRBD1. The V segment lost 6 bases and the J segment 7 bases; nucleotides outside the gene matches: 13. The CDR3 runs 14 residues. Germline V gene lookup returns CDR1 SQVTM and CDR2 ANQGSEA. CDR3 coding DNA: TGCAGCGTGATCGGGGACAGGGCTTTCGGGGAGCAGTACTTC. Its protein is CSVIGDRAFGEQYF.

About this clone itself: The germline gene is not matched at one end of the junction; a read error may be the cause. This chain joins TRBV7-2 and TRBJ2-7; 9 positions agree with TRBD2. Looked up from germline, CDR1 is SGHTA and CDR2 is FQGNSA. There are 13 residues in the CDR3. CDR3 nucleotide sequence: TGTGCCAGCAGCCCCGGGGGTAGCGGGAGTTCAATCTTC. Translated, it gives CASSPGGSGSSIF.

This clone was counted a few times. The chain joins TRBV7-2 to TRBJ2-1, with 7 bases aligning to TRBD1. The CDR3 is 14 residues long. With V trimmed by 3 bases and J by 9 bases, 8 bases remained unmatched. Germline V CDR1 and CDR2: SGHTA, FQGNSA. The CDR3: CASSFDRENREQFF. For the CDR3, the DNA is TGTGCCAGCAGCTTTGACAGGGAGAACCGTGAGCAGTTCTTC.

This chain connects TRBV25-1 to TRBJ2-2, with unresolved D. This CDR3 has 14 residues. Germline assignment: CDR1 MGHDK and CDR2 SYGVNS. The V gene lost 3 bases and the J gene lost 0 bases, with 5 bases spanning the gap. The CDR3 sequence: CASSDSANTGELFF. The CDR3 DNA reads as TGTGCCAGCAGTGATTCGGCGAACACCGGGGAGCTGTTTTTT. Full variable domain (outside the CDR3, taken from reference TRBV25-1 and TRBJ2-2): EADIYQTPRYLVIGTGKKITLECSQTMGHDKMYWYQQDPGMELHLIHYSYGVNSTEKGDLSSESTVSRIRTEHFPLTLESARPSHTSQYLCASSDSANTGELFFGEGSRLTVL.

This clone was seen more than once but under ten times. Written as DNA, the CDR3 is TGTGCCAGCACCCCCAAGCGGGATGAGACCCAGTACTTC. It is translated as CASTPKRDETQYF. This chain joins TRBV7-2 and TRBJ2-5, with 7 bases that match TRBD2. CDR1 is SGHTA and CDR2 is FQGNSA in the germline V gene. Trimming at V came to 7 bases and at J to 5 bases, leaving 7 bases not matched to a gene. The CDR3 sequence is 13 residues long.

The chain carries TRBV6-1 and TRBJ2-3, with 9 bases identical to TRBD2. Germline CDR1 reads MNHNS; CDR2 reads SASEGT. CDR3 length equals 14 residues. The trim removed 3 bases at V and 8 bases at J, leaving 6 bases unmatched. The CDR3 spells CASSDIFSGSTQYF. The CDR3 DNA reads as TGTGCCAGCAGTGATATCTTTAGCGGGAGTACGCAGTATTTT.

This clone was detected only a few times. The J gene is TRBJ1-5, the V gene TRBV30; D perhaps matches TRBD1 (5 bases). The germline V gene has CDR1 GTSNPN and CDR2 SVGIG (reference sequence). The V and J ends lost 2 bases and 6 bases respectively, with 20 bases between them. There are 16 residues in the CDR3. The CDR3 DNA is TGTGCCTGGAGTACTTCCGGGGCCTGGGGGGGTCAGCCCCAGCATTTT. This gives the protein CAWSTSGAWGGQPQHF.

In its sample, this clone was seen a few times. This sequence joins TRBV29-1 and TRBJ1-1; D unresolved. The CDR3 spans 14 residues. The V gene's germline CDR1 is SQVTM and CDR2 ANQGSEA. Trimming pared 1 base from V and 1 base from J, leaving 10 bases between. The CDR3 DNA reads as TGCAGCGTTGAAGGGGGTGGGAGGAACACTGAAGCTTTCTTT. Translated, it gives CSVEGGGRNTEAFF.

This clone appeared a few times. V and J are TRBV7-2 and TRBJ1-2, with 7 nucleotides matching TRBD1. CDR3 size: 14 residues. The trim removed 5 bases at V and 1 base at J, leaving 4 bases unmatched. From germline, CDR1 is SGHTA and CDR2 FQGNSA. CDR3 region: CASSSDRVNYGYTF. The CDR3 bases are TGTGCCAGCAGCAGCGACAGGGTTAACTATGGCTACACCTTC.

The CDR3 loop is CASSQPSQGQGDTEAFF. In nucleotides, the CDR3 is TGTGCCAGCAGCCAGCCCTCACAGGGGCAGGGGGACACTGAAGCTTTCTTT. The chain recombines TRBV4-2 with TRBJ1-1; 7 positions match TRBD1. The V gene end was trimmed by 3 bases and the J gene end by 3 bases; junction bases not matched to a gene: 13. The CDR3 has 17 amino acids. Germline CDR1 and CDR2: LGHNA and YNFKEQ.

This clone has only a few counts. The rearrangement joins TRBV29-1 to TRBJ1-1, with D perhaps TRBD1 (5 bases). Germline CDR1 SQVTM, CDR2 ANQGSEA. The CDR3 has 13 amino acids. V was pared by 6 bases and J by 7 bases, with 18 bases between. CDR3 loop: CSVGTWGGSEAFF. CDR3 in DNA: TGCAGCGTGGGAACCTGGGGGGGGAGTGAAGCTTTCTTT.